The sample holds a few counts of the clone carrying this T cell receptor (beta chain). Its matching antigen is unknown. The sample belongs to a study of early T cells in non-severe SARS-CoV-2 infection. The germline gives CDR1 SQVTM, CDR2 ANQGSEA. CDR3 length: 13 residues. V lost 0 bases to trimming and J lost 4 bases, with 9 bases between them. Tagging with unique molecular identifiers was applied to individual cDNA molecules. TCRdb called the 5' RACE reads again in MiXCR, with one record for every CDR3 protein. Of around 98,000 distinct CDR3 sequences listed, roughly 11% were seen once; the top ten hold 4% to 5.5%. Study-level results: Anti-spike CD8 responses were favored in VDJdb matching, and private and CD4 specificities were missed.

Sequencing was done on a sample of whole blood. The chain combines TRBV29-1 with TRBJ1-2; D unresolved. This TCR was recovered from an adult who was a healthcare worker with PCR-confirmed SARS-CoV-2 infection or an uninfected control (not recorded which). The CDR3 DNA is TGCAGCGTTGAAGATCCGACTACCTATGGCTACACCTTC. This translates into CSVEDPTTYGYTF.